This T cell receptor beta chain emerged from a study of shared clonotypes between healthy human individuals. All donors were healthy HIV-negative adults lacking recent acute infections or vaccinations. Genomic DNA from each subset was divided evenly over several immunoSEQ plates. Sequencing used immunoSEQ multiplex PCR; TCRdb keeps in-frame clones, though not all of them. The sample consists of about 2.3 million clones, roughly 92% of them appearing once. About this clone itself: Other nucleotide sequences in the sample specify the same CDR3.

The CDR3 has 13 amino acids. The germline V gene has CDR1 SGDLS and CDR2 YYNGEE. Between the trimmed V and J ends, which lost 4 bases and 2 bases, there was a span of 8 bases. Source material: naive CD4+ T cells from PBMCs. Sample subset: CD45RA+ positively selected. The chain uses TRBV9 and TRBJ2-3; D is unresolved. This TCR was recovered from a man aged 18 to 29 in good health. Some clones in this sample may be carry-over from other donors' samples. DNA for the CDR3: TGTGCCAGCAGCTACAGCCCCACAGATACGCAGTATTTT. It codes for CASSYSPTDTQYF.